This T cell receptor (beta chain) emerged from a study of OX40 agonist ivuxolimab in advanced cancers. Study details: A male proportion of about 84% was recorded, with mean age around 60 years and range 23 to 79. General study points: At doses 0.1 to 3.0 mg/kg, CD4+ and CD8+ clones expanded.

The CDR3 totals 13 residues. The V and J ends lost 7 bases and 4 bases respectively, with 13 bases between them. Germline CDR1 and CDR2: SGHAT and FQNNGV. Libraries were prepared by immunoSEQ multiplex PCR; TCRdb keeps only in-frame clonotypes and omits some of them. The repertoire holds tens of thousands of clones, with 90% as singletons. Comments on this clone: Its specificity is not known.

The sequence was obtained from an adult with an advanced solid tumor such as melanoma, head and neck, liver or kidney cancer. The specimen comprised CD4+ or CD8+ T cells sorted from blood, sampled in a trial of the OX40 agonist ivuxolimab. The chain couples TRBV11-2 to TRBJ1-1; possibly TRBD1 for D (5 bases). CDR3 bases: TGTGCCAGCACCCGTTTGGGGACCACTGAAGCTTTCTTT. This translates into CASTRLGTTEAFF.